The T cell receptor beta chain under discussion was sequenced for a study of T cells in localized non-small cell lung cancer (dated by TCRdb to 2019 to 2021). The study in broad terms: Comparing tumors with uninvolved tumor-adjacent lungs, the study looked at the T cell repertoires of 236 patients with early-stage NSCLC. The cohort consisted of around 250 treatment-naive NSCLC patients whose localized lung tumors had been resected. Of the NSCLC patients, approximately 130 were male and about a hundred were female, and the mean age was around 70 years.

At diagnosis, peripheral blood, uninvolved tumor-adjacent lung and tumor were collected and were preserved as a mix of fresh-frozen and FFPE material. General findings and caveats noted by the study authors: Longer overall survival was associated with higher blood T cell density, whereas shorter survival was associated with higher adjacent-lung clonality. Uninvolved tumor-adjacent lung showed the highest T cell clonality, higher than tumor, which suggests more focused antigenic responses in the uninvolved tumor-adjacent lung. A median of 57 of the top 100 tumor clones turned up in the paired uninvolved adjacent lung, and 28 of those clones also ranked among the top 100 of that same adjacent lung. Because multi-region sequencing of the tumors was not done, intratumor heterogeneity could not be ruled out. Because of the exploratory design, TCR variables were selected using unadjusted p-values without false-discovery rate correction.

This clone was recorded a few times. This receptor's antigen is unknown. No per-base quality is available; no much larger clone lies one base away. TCR beta CDR3 regions were sequenced from DNA using the immunoSEQ Assay. Under the source paper's analysis protocol: T cell density was computed as TCR beta template counts normalized to usable DNA estimated by amplifying housekeeping genes. Richness was estimated with the preseqR package, extrapolating to 400,000 templates for PBMC samples and 120,000 templates for tissue samples. Clonality was defined by subtracting Pielou's evenness from one. Differential abundance testing on productive amino-acid clonotypes, with a minimum total count of 5 and an alpha of 0.1, was used to identify tissue-enriched TCRs. The Jaccard Index and the Morisita Overlap Index were used to measure how much the repertoires overlapped between compartments. GLIPH grouped TCR beta CDR3s together with public tetramer-defined viral CDR3s, and a viral motif had to include at least three viral sequences and show V-gene enrichment. Entries here come from immuneACCESS through TCRdb and include only in-frame sequences with V and J called. Some clones fail to appear in such tables; in the studies checked, an unresolved V gene covers under half of the shortfall, and the cause of the remainder is unknown. V and J calls plus clone size are reproduced from that table; the DNA served to infer D and trimming. The sample table shows 2,000 or so clones, and about a third are seen once. Around 10% of the sample comes from the top ten.

From a lookup of the germline V gene (reference sequence), CDR1 and CDR2 are LNHNV and YYDKDF. Cut back by 1 base and 8 bases, the V and J ends lie 18 bases apart. The CDR3 covers 16 residues, taking in both the cysteine and the phenylalanine. Only the CDR3 DNA is retained, 48 bases long and in frame from the first base. This chain joins TRBV15 to TRBJ2-4; the D gene assignment is perhaps TRBD1 or TRBD2, with each matching 5 bases. This clonotype was sampled from a male donor aged 60 or over with stage II lung adenocarcinoma. Sequenced material: lung tumor tissue, taken before any cancer treatment. The CDR3 region reads CATSRGLGVGVDIQYF. The nucleotide sequence reads TGTGCCACCAGCAGAGGGTTGGGGGTAGGCGTCGACATTCAGTACTTC.